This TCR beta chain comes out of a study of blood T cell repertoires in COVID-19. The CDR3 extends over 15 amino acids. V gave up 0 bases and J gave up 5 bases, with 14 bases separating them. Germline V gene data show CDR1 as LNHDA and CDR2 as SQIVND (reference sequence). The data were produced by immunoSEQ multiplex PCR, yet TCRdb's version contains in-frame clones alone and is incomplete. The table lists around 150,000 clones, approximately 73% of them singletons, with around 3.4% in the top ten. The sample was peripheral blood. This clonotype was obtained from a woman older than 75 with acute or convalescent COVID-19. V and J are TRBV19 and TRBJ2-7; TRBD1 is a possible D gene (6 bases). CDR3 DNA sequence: TGTGCCAGTAGTATAGAATTCCAGGGGACCCACGAGCAGTACTTC. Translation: CASSIEFQGTHEQYF. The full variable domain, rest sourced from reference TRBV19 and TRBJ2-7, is DGGITQSPKYLFRKEGQNVTLSCEQNLNHDAMYWYRQDPGQGLRLIYYSQIVNDFQKGDIAEGYSVSREKKESFPLTVTSAQKNPTAFYLCASSIEFQGTHEQYFGPGTRLTVT.